Described below is a single T cell receptor beta chain sequence and its context. Original analysis: Nucleated cell number was recorded as an estimate derived from reference gene primer amplification. Using immunoSEQ multiplex PCR, the repertoire was profiled, and TCRdb retains in-frame clones only, with some absent. V and J calls and clone size are those listed in that table; D and trimming were worked out from the DNA. The table lists approximately 100,000 clones, 75% to 90% of them singletons. The data originate from a study of blood T cell repertoires in COVID-19. Looking at the study overall: Whether acute or convalescent, the COVID-19 samples came from the United States, Italy and Spain. T cells, B-cell-depleted T cells, or PBMCs supplied cDNA or gDNA.

J gave up 3 bases and V 1 base, and 7 bases lay outside the gene matches. This CDR3 spans 17 amino acids. The germline V gene has CDR1 SGHNT and CDR2 YYREEE (reference sequence). The TCR originated in a woman older than 75 with active or convalescent COVID-19. This chain links TRBV5-4 with TRBJ2-3; 11 nucleotides agree with TRBD2. The sample was peripheral blood. CDR3 protein: CASSLLVAGGRTDTQYF. The CDR3 DNA follows: TGTGCCAGCAGCTTGCTGGTAGCGGGGGGGAGAACAGATACGCAGTATTTT.